This paragraph covers one T cell receptor beta chain sequence. Its antigen is still unknown. No per-base quality is available; no much larger clone lies one base away. The sample is drawn from a study of CD8 T cells in Susac syndrome (dated by TCRdb to the late 2010s). Regarding the research as a whole: Among the sequenced Susac syndrome patients, more than five had clinically active disease and roughly eight were in clinical remission. At blood withdrawal, Susac syndrome patients were either therapy-naive, taking corticosteroids (in some cases with IVIg as well), or taking IVIg alone. Whether CD8+ T cell activation and differentiation in Susac syndrome was antigen driven was tested using repertoire sequencing. Broader findings and caveats from the paper: The number of individuals in the TCR sequencing and HLA analysis was acknowledged as relatively small. In patients with Susac syndrome, the CD4+ T cell repertoire showed no detectable clonal expansion.

The V end loses 8 bases and the J end loses 1 base, and a stretch of 11 bases separates them. Taken from cysteine to phenylalanine, the CDR3 has 13 residues. This entry keeps only the CDR3 DNA: 39 bases, framed from base 1. CDR1 and CDR2 are drawn from the germline V gene: SNHLY, FYNNEI. Peripheral blood CD8+ and CD4+ T cells from healthy donors, Susac syndrome patients and multiple sclerosis patients were profiled using high-throughput TCR beta sequencing. Susac syndrome patients met recently defined diagnostic criteria for definite or probable disease. CD8+ TEMRA cells were enriched by FACS, while bulk CD8+ and CD4+ T cells were purified by magnetic negative isolation. Blood was drawn into EDTA tubes, processed within 24 hours, and PBMCs were isolated by density gradient centrifugation. PBMCs intended for TCR sequencing were frozen in liquid nitrogen and were later thawed in a 37 degrees C water bath. The sorted or isolated CD4+, CD8+ and CD8+ TEMRA cells reached a purity of at least 90%.

RNA was extracted with the RNeasy kit and roughly 0.45 to 1 ug was reverse transcribed using random hexamers. The immunoSEQ multiplex PCR assay, which covers 54 Vbeta and 13 Jbeta segments, was used to amplify TCR beta CDR3 regions. To correct PCR amplification bias, a synthetic template baseline was used for both primer optimization and computational correction. In the paper's pipeline: Only productive sequences were kept, with reads annotated to V, D and J genes according to IMGT and analyzed in immunoSEQ Analyzer. Clonality was computed as one minus Shannon entropy normalized by log2 of the number of productive unique sequences. For each patient and control, public and private clones were evaluated among the 100 most prevalent clones. A clone was defined as Susac-specific if it was absent from the healthy and MS cohorts, from 1052 published viral clones and from other ImmuneACCESS disease sequences. The raw public data were reprocessed by TCRdb itself: fastp quality trimming at Q25, MiXCR clonotype calling, in-frame beta chains only. Every entry covers one CDR3 protein and lists the most common genes and DNA from its rows. Clone size and V and J calls follow TCRdb, not the original study. Across this sample there are roughly 130,000 distinct CDR3 sequences, with under 96% seen only once. In total, the top ten clones hold approximately 0.15% of the sample.

Sequencing input: CD4+ T cells from PBMCs. The chain couples TRBV2 to TRBJ1-1, with the D gene not confidently named. The sequence derives from a human donor with Susac syndrome. The CDR3 protein is CASHQRRNTEAFF. The DNA sequence is TGTGCCAGCCACCAAAGAAGGAACACTGAAGCTTTCTTT. Supplemented by the reference TRBV2 and TRBJ1-1 proteins around the CDR3, the complete variable domain is EPEVTQTPSHQVTQMGQEVILRCVPISNHLYFYWYRQILGQKVEFLVSFYNNEISEKSEIFDDQFSVERPDGSNFTLKIRSTKLEDSAMYFCASHQRRNTEAFFGQGTRLTVV.